Listed below are T cell receptor beta chains from one sample, sequenced in a study of blood T cell repertoires in COVID-19. This table comes from immunoSEQ multiplex PCR, and its TCRdb copy is limited to in-frame clones, with some not included. Among more than 200,000 clones listed, about 80% were seen once. The sample taken for sequencing was peripheral blood. These receptors all come from a man in his fifties or sixties with active or convalescent COVID-19. Each CDR3 is given with its conserved first and last residue. The order of the fields is CDR3 protein, J gene, V gene.

CDR3 protein: CATSKGGGLYGYTF
J gene: TRBJ1-2
V gene: TRBV15

CDR3 protein: CASSSTGGSSYEQYF
J gene: TRBJ2-7
V gene: TRBV19

CDR3 protein: CASSPGMWGYTF
J gene: TRBJ1-2
V gene: TRBV12-3/TRBV12-4

CDR3 protein: CASSLGVLNTEAFF
J gene: TRBJ1-1
V gene: TRBV7-9

CDR3 protein: CASSYIAKNIQYF
J gene: TRBJ2-4
V gene: TRBV6-2/TRBV6-3

CDR3 protein: CASSRLTQGTPYEQYF
J gene: TRBJ2-7
V gene: TRBV6-2/TRBV6-3

CDR3 protein: CASSPALRATSGNTIYF
J gene: TRBJ1-3
V gene: TRBV18

CDR3 protein: CATLVQGAKDTQYF
J gene: TRBJ2-3
V gene: TRBV19

CDR3 protein: CASSATWGGTPRNF
J gene: TRBJ2-7
V gene: TRBV27

CDR3 protein: CASSSGTGTTGELFF
J gene: TRBJ2-2
V gene: TRBV5-4

CDR3 protein: CASSVGVSGGPSGETQYF
J gene: TRBJ2-5
V gene: TRBV9

CDR3 protein: CASRTGAGYTF
J gene: TRBJ1-2
V gene: TRBV19

CDR3 protein: CASSLVRVQGMTDTQYF
J gene: TRBJ2-3
V gene: TRBV7-6

CDR3 protein: CASSWGTPRTDNQPQHF
J gene: TRBJ1-5
V gene: TRBV27

CDR3 protein: CASSARAGETRETQYF
J gene: TRBJ2-5
V gene: TRBV7-9

CDR3 protein: CAWSAGQGHGYTF
J gene: TRBJ1-2
V gene: TRBV30

CDR3 protein: CASSIRGPREGYGYTF
J gene: TRBJ1-2
V gene: TRBV19

CDR3 protein: CASSQVGGGGEKLFF
J gene: TRBJ1-4
V gene: TRBV4-3

CDR3 protein: CASSLGQGAGGYNSPLHF
J gene: TRBJ1-6
V gene: TRBV7-9

CDR3 protein: CASSVGDRGFGEAFF
J gene: TRBJ1-1
V gene: TRBV9

CDR3 protein: CASQGAVNEKLFF
J gene: TRBJ1-4
V gene: TRBV28

CDR3 protein: CASSLQTTATNYGYTF
J gene: TRBJ1-2
V gene: TRBV7-9